This T cell receptor (beta chain) was captured by sequencing in a study of blood T cell repertoires in COVID-19. Here immunoSEQ multiplex PCR was the method, and the copy in TCRdb shows in-frame clones only, minus some. This sample has under 250,000 clones, with around 85% found just once. This CDR3 is built from 15 residues. Germline loops: CDR1 LNHDA, CDR2 SQIVND (reference sequence). Trimming removed 10 bases from V and 0 bases from J, with 18 bases in between. The sample taken for sequencing was PBMCs or T cells enriched from blood (not recorded which). The chain carries TRBV19 and TRBJ1-2, with D possibly matching TRBD1 (5 bases). The receptor was isolated from a woman between 45 and 65 years old with acute COVID-19. The CDR3 protein is CATGGDSEANYGYTF. The CDR3 nucleotides are TGTGCCACCGGCGGGGACTCAGAAGCTAACTATGGCTACACCTTC.